This T cell receptor beta chain comes out of a study of CD8 T cells in ankylosing spondylitis. From the 5' RACE reads, TCRdb called clonotypes with MiXCR, one entry per CDR3 protein. The table shows nearly 350,000 distinct CDR3 sequences, with approximately 14% occurring only once. Worth noting for this clonotype: Its antigen is unknown.

Whole-study results and caveats: Some of these motif variants have turned up before, in reports on reactive arthritis synovial fluid and blood. There was a TCR beta motif, made of several highly homologous variants, that appeared characteristic of ankylosing spondylitis blood. Disease-associated clones were reportedly significantly overrepresented in matched ankylosing spondylitis synovial fluid.

The origin of this receptor is a male donor with ankylosing spondylitis or in good health (not recorded which). The sample comprised blood, either unsorted or a sorted T cell fraction (not recorded which).

CDR3 protein: CASSTSIYNEQFF. For the CDR3, the DNA is TGTGCCAGCAGCACCTCGATATACAATGAGCAGTTCTTC. This sequence joins TRBV21-1 and TRBJ2-1. TRBV21-1 is recorded as a pseudogene. CDR3 length equals 13 residues.